Each of the 32 T cell receptor beta chains below was sequenced from the same sample in a study of Graves' ophthalmopathy and Graves' hyperthyroidism (dated by TCRdb to the late 2010s). Reads for this sample came from an Illumina HiSeq 2000. For repertoire sequencing, TCR beta CDR3 regions were amplified from RNA transcripts. The first round was an RT-PCR using HTBI primers with the Qiagen OneStep RT-PCR kit, and this first round was followed by a second-round multiplex PCR, then size selection and purification. Using fastp at Q25 and MiXCR, TCRdb reprocessed the public reads and kept productive beta chains. One record per CDR3 amino acid sequence lists the most common genes and DNA. A total of roughly 1.1 million distinct CDR3 sequences appear in this sample, less than 45% of them only once. Around 10% of the sample is in the top ten clones. Specimen: peripheral blood or thyroid tissue (not recorded which). These receptors were obtained from an adult man with Graves' hyperthyroidism.

This chain uses TRBV10-3 with TRBJ2-7, with a possible D match to TRBD2 (6 bases). The tail of the sequence fits TRBJ2-1 better, so the J call may be wrong. This CDR3 is built from 16 residues. Looked up from germline, CDR1 is ENHRY and CDR2 is SYGVKD. This CDR3 is CAISEGPAGASYEQFF. CDR3 nucleotide sequence: TGTGCCATCAGTGAGGGACCAGCGGGTGCCTCCTACGAGCAGTTCTTC.

The J gene is TRBJ1-2, the V gene TRBV30; TRBD1 agrees at 8 bases. This CDR3 region has 13 residues. J lost 8 bases, V lost 3 bases, and 8 bases had no gene match. Germline V gene sequence: CDR1 GTSNPN, CDR2 SVGIG (reference sequence). The chain's CDR3 is CAWRAGQGSGYTF. The CDR3 region has the DNA TGTGCCTGGAGAGCCGGACAGGGAAGCGGCTACACCTTC. Full variable domain (remainder filled in from reference TRBV30 and TRBJ1-2): SQTIHQWPATLVQPVGSPLSLECTVEGTSNPNLYWYRQAAGRGLQLLFYSVGIGQISSEVPQNLSASRPQDRQFILSSKKLLLSDSGFYLCAWRAGQGSGYTFGSGTRLTVV.

The table lists this clonotype with a few counts. The chain is built from TRBV9 and TRBJ2-2; D unresolved. There are 15 residues in the CDR3. The V end was cut by 4 bases, the J end by 4 bases, with 14 bases between. CDR1 SGDLS and CDR2 YYNGEE come from the germline V gene. CDR3 protein: CASSPSWGLTGELFF. CDR3 bases: TGTGCCAGCAGCCCCAGCTGGGGTCTCACCGGGGAGCTGTTTTTT.

As to this clonotype: A much larger clone differs from this one at a single base, so this may be a read error. The conserved final phenylalanine or tryptophan is absent from the CDR3, which likely points to a read error. The CDR3 reads CASRTEFTEAFY. Here the CDR3 DNA reads TGTGCCAGCAGGACGGAGTTCACTGAAGCTTTCTAT. The V and J genes are TRBV11-2 and TRBJ1-1; D remains unclear. CDR1 is SGHAT and CDR2 is FQNNGV in the germline V gene. The CDR3 loop spans 12 amino acids. V shed 6 bases and J shed 4 bases, with 9 bases lying between them.

The V call is TRBV6-5, the J call TRBJ2-7; D is possibly TRBD1 (6 bases). CDR1 is MNHEY and CDR2 is SVGAGI in the germline V gene. The CDR3 covers 13 residues. Trimming stripped 4 bases from V and 4 bases from J, with 11 bases between. Written as DNA, the CDR3 is TGTGCCAGCAGTTTCGGGACAAAATACGAGCAGTACTTC. This translates into CASSFGTKYEQYF.

This clonotype was recorded many times. This rearrangement joins TRBV20-1 to TRBJ2-7, with no clear D. Trimming took 3 bases from V and 5 from J, leaving 11 bases between them. The CDR3 has 12 residues. In germline, CDR1 is DFQATT, CDR2 SNEGSKA (reference sequence). The CDR3 loop reads CSASVRLDEQYF. DNA of the CDR3: TGCAGTGCTAGTGTCCGATTAGACGAGCAGTACTTC.

This clonotype was seen ten or more times. The chain uses TRBV6-5 and TRBJ2-5; no firm D call. The CDR3 length is 16 residues. V lost 0 bases, J lost 0 bases, and 11 bases lay in between. From germline, CDR1 is MNHEY and CDR2 SVGAGI. The CDR3 here is CASSYSVGRYQETQYF. The CDR3 coding sequence is TGTGCCAGCAGTTACTCCGTAGGACGGTACCAAGAGACCCAGTACTTC.

The V and J genes are TRBV5-1 and TRBJ2-2; D gene ambiguous. Germline lookup yields CDR1 SGHRS and CDR2 YFSETQ. The CDR3 loop spans 12 amino acids. V was shortened by 3 bases and J by 5 bases, with 5 bases between the two germline ends. CDR3 sequence: CASSSMTGELFF. DNA for the CDR3: TGCGCCAGCAGCTCGATGACCGGGGAGCTGTTTTTT.

This chain joins TRBV15 and TRBJ1-1; 10 bases match TRBD1. This CDR3 spans 15 amino acids. The germline CDR1 and CDR2 sequences are LNHNV and YYDKDF (reference sequence). Unmatched junction bases numbered 5, after V lost 3 bases and J lost 4 bases. CDR3 in amino acids: CATSSADRGLTEAFF. In DNA form, the CDR3 reads TGTGCCACCAGCAGCGCAGACAGGGGGCTCACTGAAGCTTTCTTT.

This clonotype was seen a handful of times. The V gene is TRBV11-1, the J gene TRBJ2-7; TRBD1 is a possible D gene (5 bases). V lost 7 bases and J 5 bases, leaving 12 bases between the germline ends. CDR3 size: 12 residues. CDR1 SGHAT and CDR2 FQDESV come from the germline V gene (reference sequence). The CDR3 spells CASTPDRNEQYF. The CDR3 DNA sequence: TGTGCCAGCACCCCCGACAGAAACGAGCAGTACTTC.

To note about this clonotype: Lacking the conserved final phenylalanine or tryptophan, this CDR3 likely reflects a read error. CDR3: CASSLFGGGGETQYL. In DNA form, the CDR3 reads TGTGCCAGCAGCTTATTTGGAGGGGGGGGGGAGACCCAGTACCTC. The chain carries TRBV7-3 and TRBJ2-5; D possibly corresponds to TRBD2 (7 bases). The V end lost 2 bases, the J end lost 5 bases, and 15 bases lay between the germline ends. The CDR3 runs to 15 residues. Germline CDR1 is SGHTA and CDR2 is FQGTGA.

This chain uses TRBV20-1 with TRBJ2-7; 10 nucleotides agree with TRBD2. CDR1 is DFQATT and CDR2 is SNEGSKA in the germline V gene (reference sequence). The ends lost 3 bases at V and 6 bases at J; junction bases unmatched: 2. The CDR3 is 12 residues long. CDR3 bases: TGCAGTGCTAGGCCTAGCGGGGGCGAGCAGTACTTC. Encoded protein: CSARPSGGEQYF.

This clonotype has more than one count but fewer than ten. The chain combines TRBV2 with TRBJ1-6; D remains unclear. The CDR3 sequence is 12 residues long. Germline CDR1 reads SNHLY; CDR2 reads FYNNEI. V was clipped by 2 bases and J by 9 bases, with 5 bases between them. CDR3 sequence reads: CASSELGSPLHF. CDR3 bases: TGTGCCAGCAGTGAATTGGGTTCACCCCTCCACTTT.

This clonotype was seen many times. The rearrangement uses TRBV20-1 and TRBJ1-3; the D gene is possibly TRBD1 (6 bases). V was shortened by 0 bases and J by 2 bases, with 11 bases between the two germline ends. CDR1 is DFQATT, CDR2 SNEGSKA, per germline (reference sequence). CDR3 length equals 15 residues. The CDR3 loop is CSARDPWGPGNTIYF. CDR3 nucleotide sequence: TGCAGTGCTAGAGATCCGTGGGGGCCTGGAAACACCATATATTTT.

This chain links TRBV7-2 with TRBJ1-2; no clear D. The CDR3 is made up of 13 amino acids. The germline V gene encodes CDR1 SGHTA and CDR2 FQGNSA. V was clipped by 5 bases and J by 7 bases, with 14 bases between them. The CDR3 DNA is TGTGCCAGCAGCGCCACAAGGGTTGGTGGCTACACCTTC. This translates into CASSATRVGGYTF.

The chain is built from TRBV24-1 and TRBJ2-2, with D tentatively TRBD1 (6 bases). CDR1 and CDR2 (germline): KGHDR, SFDVKD. V lost 5 bases to trimming and J lost 3 bases, with 6 bases between them. The CDR3 contains 13 residues. As DNA, the CDR3 is TGTGCCACCAGTGCAGGGGACACCGGGGAGCTGTTTTTT. It yields the protein CATSAGDTGELFF.

The table lists this clonotype with many counts. The gene calls are TRBV2 and TRBJ1-1; 8 bases match TRBD1. CDR3 length equals 15 residues. V was pared by 3 bases and J by 0 bases, with 3 bases of the junction left unmatched. Germline CDR1 and CDR2: SNHLY and FYNNEI. The CDR3 coding sequence is TGTGCCAGCAGTGATCCGGGACAGGTGAACACTGAAGCTTTCTTT. It specifies CASSDPGQVNTEAFF.

The V and J genes are TRBV29-1 and TRBJ1-2, with 8 bases aligning to TRBD1. The V and J ends lost 3 bases and 4 bases, in that order; junction bases with no gene match: 10. Germline V lookup: CDR1 SQVTM, CDR2 ANQGSEA. The CDR3 sequence is 15 residues long. CDR3 protein: CSVDPRTGLIYGYTF. DNA of the CDR3: TGCAGCGTTGATCCCAGGACAGGGTTGATCTATGGCTACACCTTC.

The rearrangement links TRBV19 to TRBJ1-1, with D possibly matching TRBD1 (6 bases). V was cut by 5 bases and J by 11 bases, with 12 bases left in between. The length of the CDR3 is 11 residues. Germline V CDR1 and CDR2: LNHDA, SQIVND (reference sequence). CDR3 sequence reads: CASSEQGGAFF. The CDR3 DNA follows: TGTGCCAGTAGTGAACAGGGAGGGGCTTTCTTT.

A note on this clonotype: Sequence at one end of the junction differs from germline and may be a read error. This rearrangement joins TRBV7-8 to TRBJ2-5; perhaps D is TRBD1 or TRBD2 (5 bases each). Germline CDR1 is SGHVS and CDR2 is FQNEAQ. This CDR3 contains 17 residues. CDR3 region: CANSAHSFGASGETQYF. In DNA form, the CDR3 reads TGTGCCAACAGCGCCCACAGTTTCGGGGCCTCTGGGGAGACCCAGTACTTC.

This clonotype has a count of ten or more. The chain uses TRBV24-1 and TRBJ1-2; TRBD1 matches 10 bases. This CDR3 spans 16 amino acids. Germline V gene lookup returns CDR1 KGHDR and CDR2 SFDVKD. V lost 3 bases and J lost 8; bases outside the gene matches: 11. CDR3 DNA: TGTGCCACCAGTGATCCGGCGGGGACAGGGGATACGGGCTACACCTTC. Its protein is CATSDPAGTGDTGYTF.

This clonotype showed up just a few times. The chain has TRBV6-6 and TRBJ1-2; D remains unclear. Germline assignment: CDR1 MNHNY and CDR2 SVGAGI (reference sequence). The V gene lost 2 bases and the J gene lost 0 bases, with 10 bases spanning the gap. The CDR3 runs to 15 residues. The CDR3 region is CASSYRTQANYGYTF. The CDR3 DNA follows: TGTGCCAGCAGTTACCGGACCCAGGCTAACTATGGCTACACCTTC.

This clonotype was counted between two and nine times. The V and J genes are TRBV18 and TRBJ1-1; D remains ambiguous. This CDR3 contains 13 residues. Trimming shortened V by 2 bases and J by 1 base, and 5 bases separated the two germline ends. The germline CDR1 and CDR2 sequences are KGHSH and LQKENI. CDR3 region: CASSPYQNTEAFF. Written as DNA, the CDR3 is TGTGCCAGCTCACCATACCAGAACACTGAAGCTTTCTTT.

In its sample, this clonotype was seen a few times. The chain employs TRBV7-6 and TRBJ2-3, with TRBD1 identical over 11 bases. The V segment lost 6 bases and the J segment 3 bases; nucleotides outside the gene matches: 5. Germline loops: CDR1 SGHVS, CDR2 FNYEAQ. The CDR3 contains 15 residues. The DNA for the CDR3 is TGTGCCAGCAGTCCCGGGACAGGGGGGACAGATACGCAGTATTTT. It is translated as CASSPGTGGTDTQYF. Based on the CDR3 plus reference TRBV7-6 and TRBJ2-3, the full variable domain is GAGVSQSPRYKVTKRGQDVALRCDPISGHVSLYWYRQALGQGPEFLTYFNYEAQQDKSGLPNDRFSAERPEGSISTLTIQRTEQRDSAMYRCASSPGTGGTDTQYFGPGTRLTVL.

The chain links TRBV10-3 to TRBJ2-7; TRBD1 is a possible D gene (8 bases). The V end was cut by 6 bases, the J end by 3 bases, with 12 bases between. This CDR3 spans 13 amino acids. CDR1 and CDR2 from the germline V gene are ENHRY and SYGVKD. CDR3 sequence: CAIRAGQDYEQYF. The CDR3 region has the DNA TGTGCCATCAGAGCGGGACAGGACTACGAGCAGTACTTC.

V and J are TRBV5-1 and TRBJ1-6, with 8 bases fitting TRBD1. Losses at the gene ends were 4 bases for V and 7 bases for J; bases not matched to a gene: 10. The CDR3 consists of 16 residues. Germline CDR1 is SGHRS and CDR2 is YFSETQ. Here the CDR3 reads CASSQVGTGGNSPLHF. For the CDR3, the DNA is TGCGCCAGCAGCCAAGTAGGGACAGGAGGGAATTCACCCCTCCACTTT.

On this clonotype: A read error is possible here, since a much larger clone lies one base away. The rearrangement links TRBV5-1 to TRBJ2-5; the match to TRBD1 covers 7 bases. Germline lookup yields CDR1 SGHRS and CDR2 YFSETQ. This CDR3 has 17 residues. The CDR3 loop is CASRPTINNRGQGTQYF. CDR3 bases: TGCGCCAGCAGGCCCACTATCAATAACAGGGGCCAAGGGACCCAGTACTTC.

The V gene is TRBV7-2, the J gene TRBJ1-2, with TRBD1 matching 8 bases. The J segment lost 5 bases and the V segment lost 5 bases, leaving 10 bases of the junction unmatched. CDR1 and CDR2 from the germline V gene are SGHTA and FQGNSA. This CDR3 contains 15 residues. This chain's CDR3 is CASSQTPRTGYGYTF. CDR3 DNA: TGTGCCAGCAGCCAGACCCCCCGGACAGGGTATGGCTACACCTTC.

This clonotype was counted ten times or more. The J gene is TRBJ1-2, the V gene TRBV15, with D uncertain. V was pared by 6 bases and J by 8 bases, with 22 bases between. Looked up from germline, CDR1 is LNHNV and CDR2 is YYDKDF (reference sequence). The CDR3 length is 15 residues. CDR3 sequence: CATRRQVSGSGGYTF. The CDR3 coding sequence is TGTGCCACCAGAAGACAAGTATCGGGGAGCGGCGGCTACACCTTC.

In this sample, this clonotype turned up many times. The rearrangement uses TRBV19 and TRBJ2-2, with a possible D match to TRBD1 (6 bases). The CDR3 has 16 residues. Germline lookup yields CDR1 LNHDA and CDR2 SQIVND (reference sequence). V lost 5 bases to trimming and J lost 8 bases, with 21 bases between them. The CDR3 DNA follows: TGTGCCAGTAGTCGCCGGGACACAACAACCCTGGGGGAGCTGTTTTTT. This sequence encodes CASSRRDTTTLGELFF.

This clonotype was seen repeatedly, ten times or more. The V call is TRBV2, the J call TRBJ2-7; D possibly corresponds to TRBD2 (6 bases). The V end lost 11 bases, the J end lost 1 base, and 9 bases lay between the germline ends. The CDR3 runs to 11 residues. Germline V CDR1 and CDR2: SNHLY, FYNNEI. The chain's CDR3 is CAGGESYEQYF. The CDR3 DNA follows: TGTGCCGGAGGGGAATCCTACGAGCAGTACTTC.

This clonotype was detected ten times or more. V is TRBV9 and J is TRBJ1-4, with D tentatively TRBD1 (5 bases). The CDR3 has 15 amino acids. Trimming took 3 bases from V and 5 from J, leaving 14 bases between them. CDR1 and CDR2 (germline): SGDLS, YYNGEE. This CDR3 is CASSADGTHNEKLFF. Written as DNA, the CDR3 is TGTGCCAGCAGCGCCGACGGGACGCACAATGAAAAACTGTTTTTT.